A few counts support the clone carrying this T cell receptor beta chain. The record originates from a study of patients and donors after allogeneic stem cell transplantation. TCRdb passed the RT-PCR reads through MiXCR, listing each CDR3 protein once. The sample has roughly 940,000 distinct CDR3 sequences, approximately 19% seen once. This receptor was taken from a human donor who was either an allogeneic HSCT recipient or a stem cell or donor lymphocyte infusion donor (not recorded which). It is not recorded whose cells these are; they may come from a transplant donor. Sequenced input: blood, either unsorted or a sorted T cell fraction (not recorded which).

The CDR3 nucleotides read TGTGCCAGCAGTTTATATTCCGGGGGCTGGAGCAATCAGCCCCAGCATTTT. Translating it yields CASSLYSGGWSNQPQHF. The V and J genes are TRBV12-3 or TRBV12-4 and TRBJ1-5; D is possibly TRBD1 (6 bases). V was clipped by 2 bases and J by 1 base, with 15 bases between them. The CDR3 has 17 residues.